The clone carrying this TCR beta chain was recorded only once. The antigen remains undetermined. PCR was performed a second time for about 7 to 12 cycles using a sample-barcoded 5' primer and a J-beta primer mix. TCRdb re-called the 5' RACE reads with MiXCR, one entry per CDR3 protein. The sample has under 2,000,000 distinct CDR3 sequences; less than 50% are singletons. This sample is part of a study of blood T cells in healthy people across ages. Findings of the study overall: With unsorted PBMCs, a conclusive comparison of naive versus antigen-experienced cells was not possible. Diversity was higher, and naive CD4+ cells more numerous, in long-lived donors than in aged donors. Naive T cell percentage strongly correlated with TCR beta diversity.

The CDR3 length is 13 residues. Trimming took 5 bases from V and 7 from J, leaving 13 bases between them. The germline gives CDR1 SGHAT, CDR2 FQNNGV. Input material: blood. This sequence joins TRBV11-2 and TRBJ2-3, with D possibly TRBD1 on 5 matching bases. The sequence derives from a middle-aged woman in good health. CDR3 DNA sequence: TGTGCCAGCAGCCAAGGCCGACAGAATACGCAGTATTTT. It is translated as CASSQGRQNTQYF.